The 16 T cell receptor beta chains below were found in one sample sequenced in a study of post-analysis software for immune sequencing data. Findings of the study overall: Controls showed lower frequencies than patients for four to six TRBV segments, and TRBV5-6, TRBV5-1 and TRBV20-1 were among these.

Unique molecular identifiers were carried by the TCR beta cDNA libraries. TCRdb analysed the PCR reads with MiXCR anew, one entry per CDR3 protein. Here the sample spans hundreds of thousands of distinct CDR3 sequences, roughly 29% being singletons. Which antigens these TCRs recognize remains unknown. The specimen sequenced was blood. Receptors originate from a girl aged 10 to 17 with multiple sclerosis.

The chain carries TRBV3-1 and TRBJ2-7; D may be TRBD1 (8 bases). CDR3 length: 15 amino acids. Trimming stripped 2 bases from V and 4 bases from J, with 15 bases between. Germline CDR1 and CDR2: LGHDT and YNNKEL (reference sequence). CDR3 DNA: TGTGCCAGCAGCCAAACTAACAGGGGGGGATACGAGCAGTACTTC. This encodes CASSQTNRGGYEQYF.

V and J are TRBV12-3 or TRBV12-4 and TRBJ1-1; D may be TRBD1 (6 bases). The CDR3 consists of 14 residues. V lost 3 bases, J lost 5 bases, and 13 bases lay in between. CDR3 protein: CASSLQGIMTEAFF. CDR3 bases: TGTGCCAGCAGTTTGCAGGGGATCATGACTGAAGCTTTCTTT.

The sample holds many counts of this clonotype. This chain joins TRBV6-1 and TRBJ1-2; no reliable D call. Germline assignment: CDR1 MNHNS and CDR2 SASEGT. This CDR3 comprises 12 residues. Trimming took off 1 base at V and 8 bases at J, with 8 bases between the two ends. This chain's CDR3 is CASSEGYGGYTF. The CDR3 nucleotides read TGTGCCAGCAGTGAAGGTTATGGCGGCTACACCTTC.

This clonotype occurred a few times. The V call is TRBV7-2, the J call TRBJ1-2; unclear D gene. This CDR3 spans 15 amino acids. The V end was cut by 4 bases, the J end by 4 bases, with 16 bases between. The germline V gene has CDR1 SGHTA and CDR2 FQGNSA. Here the CDR3 DNA reads TGTGCCAGCAGCTCGGATGGTATGCTCATCTATGGCTACACCTTC. Its protein product is CASSSDGMLIYGYTF.

This clonotype was detected a few times. This rearrangement joins TRBV27 to TRBJ2-7; a weak D match, TRBD2 (6 bases). The CDR3 covers 14 residues. V lost 10 bases to trimming and J lost 5 bases, with 21 bases between them. Germline V gene sequence: CDR1 MNHEY, CDR2 SMNVEV (reference sequence). This CDR3 reads CATSPMLRENEQYF. CDR3 DNA: TGTGCCACCTCTCCCATGCTCCGGGAGAACGAGCAGTACTTC.

The sample holds many counts of this clonotype. The rearrangement links TRBV29-1 to TRBJ2-7; 8 bases line up with TRBD1. Looked up from germline, CDR1 is SQVTM and CDR2 is ANQGSEA. V lost 7 bases, J lost 2 bases, and 4 bases stayed unmatched. This CDR3 has 12 amino acids. The CDR3 region is CSAGTGAYEQYF. The CDR3 region has the DNA TGCAGCGCCGGGACAGGCGCCTACGAGCAGTACTTC.

In its sample, this clonotype was seen a few times. This sequence joins TRBV7-2 and TRBJ1-6, with TRBD1 identical over 9 bases. This CDR3 has 16 amino acids. Germline CDR1 is SGHTA and CDR2 is FQGNSA. Trimming at V came to 3 bases and at J to 7 bases, leaving 7 bases not matched to a gene. The CDR3 reads CASSFPGTGRNSPLHF. The CDR3 DNA is TGTGCCAGCAGCTTCCCGGGGACAGGGAGAAATTCACCCCTCCACTTT. Drawing the rest from reference TRBV7-2 and TRBJ1-6, the complete variable domain is GAGVSQSPSNKVTEKGKDVELRCDPISGHTALYWYRQSLGQGLEFLIYFQGNSAPDKSGLPSDRFSAERTGGSVSTLTIQRTQQEDSAVYLCASSFPGTGRNSPLHFGNGTRLTVT.

The rearrangement joins TRBV28 to TRBJ1-2; D possibly corresponds to TRBD1 (6 bases). In germline, CDR1 is MDHEN, CDR2 SYDVKM. The CDR3 sequence is 14 residues long. Trimming pared 6 bases from V and 8 bases from J, leaving 19 bases between. The CDR3 sequence is CASSLTGLLEGYTF. The DNA of the CDR3 is TGTGCCAGCAGCCTGACAGGCCTACTAGAAGGCTACACCTTC.

The rearrangement uses TRBV24-1 and TRBJ1-2; TRBD1 might be the D (5 bases). Between the trimmed V and J ends, which lost 4 bases and 4 bases, there was a span of 18 bases. The CDR3 sequence is 16 residues long. The V gene's germline CDR1 is KGHDR and CDR2 SFDVKD. CDR3 region: CATSDPTIGHGYGYTF. Here the CDR3 DNA reads TGTGCCACCAGTGACCCAACAATAGGACACGGCTATGGCTACACCTTC.

V is TRBV12-3 or TRBV12-4 and J is TRBJ2-3; 7 bases align to TRBD1. With 6 bases clipped from V and 2 bases from J, the junction kept 8 bases outside the gene matches. The CDR3 contains 15 residues. DNA for the CDR3: TGTGCCAGCAGCCGGGACAGAGAGCCCACAGATACGCAGTATTTT. Its protein is CASSRDREPTDTQYF.

This clonotype has just a few counts. V usage is TRBV5-6 and J usage is TRBJ2-1, with 9 nucleotides matching TRBD2. The germline gives CDR1 SGHDT, CDR2 YYEEEE. This CDR3 spans 19 amino acids. V lost 4 bases to trimming and J lost 0 bases; unmatched junction nucleotides: 14. CDR3 sequence: CASSRAGGLFPSSYNEQFF. CDR3 DNA: TGTGCCAGCAGCCGCGCGGGGGGGCTCTTCCCCAGCTCCTACAATGAGCAGTTCTTC.

This chain links TRBV7-2 with TRBJ2-7; D not resolved. Germline CDR1 SGHTA, CDR2 FQGNSA. This CDR3 is built from 17 residues. V was shortened by 2 bases and J by 2 bases, with 19 bases between the two germline ends. The chain's CDR3 is CASSLQFMSGSTYEQYF. The CDR3 DNA is TGTGCCAGCAGCTTACAATTTATGTCGGGCAGCACCTACGAGCAGTACTTC.

The gene calls are TRBV20-1 and TRBJ2-7; 7 nucleotides match TRBD1. The V gene's germline CDR1 is DFQATT and CDR2 SNEGSKA (reference sequence). The J segment lost 2 bases and the V segment lost 0 bases, leaving 10 bases of the junction unmatched. This CDR3 has 16 amino acids. In nucleotides, the CDR3 is TGCAGTGCTAGAGAAGCAACGACAGGGCCCCCCTACGAGCAGTACTTC. It codes for CSAREATTGPPYEQYF.

With respect to this clonotype: At one boundary the junction diverges from the germline segment, which might be a read error. The chain links TRBV20-1 to TRBJ1-1; no firm D call. The CDR3 sequence is 14 residues long. Germline values: CDR1 DFQATT, CDR2 SNEGSKA (reference sequence). As DNA, the CDR3 is TGCAGTGCTAGAGATTCGGGGTTGAACACTGGAGCTTTCTTT. Residues: CSARDSGLNTGAFF.

This clonotype occurred a few times. The chain links TRBV5-6 to TRBJ2-7, with a possible D match to TRBD2 (5 bases). V was shortened by 4 bases and J by 4 bases, with 12 bases between the two germline ends. This CDR3 has 13 residues. Germline CDR1 SGHDT, CDR2 YYEEEE. For the CDR3, the DNA is TGTGCCAGCAGCCTTACGACGGGATACGAGCAGTACTTC. It encodes CASSLTTGYEQYF.

The V gene is TRBV6-5, the J gene TRBJ2-3, with D hard to call. In germline, CDR1 is MNHEY, CDR2 SVGAGI. CDR3 length: 17 amino acids. V was clipped by 5 bases and J by 2 bases, with 20 bases between them. The CDR3 coding sequence is TGTGCCAGCAGTGATCGAGTTGGCTACCCCAACACAGATACGCAGTATTTT. Amino acid sequence: CASSDRVGYPNTDTQYF.